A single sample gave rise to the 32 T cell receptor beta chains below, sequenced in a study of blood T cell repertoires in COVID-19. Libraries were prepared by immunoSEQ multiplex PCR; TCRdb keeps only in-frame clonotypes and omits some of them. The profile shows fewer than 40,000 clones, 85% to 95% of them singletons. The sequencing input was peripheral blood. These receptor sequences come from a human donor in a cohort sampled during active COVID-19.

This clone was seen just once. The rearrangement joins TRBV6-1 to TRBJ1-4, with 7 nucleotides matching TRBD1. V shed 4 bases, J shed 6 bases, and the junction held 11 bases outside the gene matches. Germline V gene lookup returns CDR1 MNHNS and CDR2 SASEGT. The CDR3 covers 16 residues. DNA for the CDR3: TGTGCCAGCAGTGCCGTACCAGGGGGAAGGGATGAAAAACTGTTTTTT. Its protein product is CASSAVPGGRDEKLFF.

CDR3 loop: CASSSWGGDYEQYF. CDR3 bases: TGTGCCAGCAGCTCCTGGGGGGGAGACTACGAGCAGTACTTC. V and J are TRBV7-2 and TRBJ2-7; 7 nucleotides line up with TRBD2. This CDR3 is 14 amino acids long. After removal of 4 bases from V and 3 bases from J, the junction contained 6 bases not matched to a gene. CDR1 SGHTA and CDR2 FQGNSA come from the germline V gene.

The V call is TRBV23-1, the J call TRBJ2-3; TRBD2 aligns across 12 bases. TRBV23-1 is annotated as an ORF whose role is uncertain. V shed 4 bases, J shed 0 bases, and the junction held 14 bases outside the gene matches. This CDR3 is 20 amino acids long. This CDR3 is CASSLPGLAGPEESTDTQYF. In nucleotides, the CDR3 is TGCGCCAGCAGTCTTCCGGGACTAGCGGGCCCGGAAGAGAGCACAGATACGCAGTATTTT.

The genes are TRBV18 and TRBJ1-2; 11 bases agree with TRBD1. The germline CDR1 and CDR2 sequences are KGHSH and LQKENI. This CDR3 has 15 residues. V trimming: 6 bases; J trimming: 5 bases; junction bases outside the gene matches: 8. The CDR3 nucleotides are TGTGCCAGCTCGCCGGACAGGGGGCTATCGTATGGCTACACCTTC. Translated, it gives CASSPDRGLSYGYTF.

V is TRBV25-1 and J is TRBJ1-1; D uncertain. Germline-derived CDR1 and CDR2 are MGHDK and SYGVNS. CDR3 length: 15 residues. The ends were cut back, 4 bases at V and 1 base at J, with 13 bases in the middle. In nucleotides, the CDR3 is TGTGCCAGCAGTGCCAGACGGGGTGAGAACACTGAAGCTTTCTTT. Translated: CASSARRGENTEAFF.

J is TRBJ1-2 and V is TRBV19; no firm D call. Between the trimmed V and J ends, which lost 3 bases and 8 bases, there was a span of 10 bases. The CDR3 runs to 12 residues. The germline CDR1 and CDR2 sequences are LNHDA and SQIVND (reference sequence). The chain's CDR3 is CASSISGGGYTF. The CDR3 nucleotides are TGTGCCAGTAGTATTTCCGGAGGCGGCTACACCTTC.

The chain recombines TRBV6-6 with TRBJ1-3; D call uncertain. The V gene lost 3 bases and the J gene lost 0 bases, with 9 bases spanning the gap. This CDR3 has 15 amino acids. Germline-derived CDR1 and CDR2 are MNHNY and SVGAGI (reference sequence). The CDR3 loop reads CASSYVGSSGNTIYF. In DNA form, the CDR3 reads TGTGCCAGCAGTTATGTGGGCAGCTCTGGAAACACCATATATTTT.

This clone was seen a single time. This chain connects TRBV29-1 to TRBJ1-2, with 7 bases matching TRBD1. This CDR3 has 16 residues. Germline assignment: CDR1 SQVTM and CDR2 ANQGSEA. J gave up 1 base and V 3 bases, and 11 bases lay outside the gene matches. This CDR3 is CSVDGGRGKNNYGYTF. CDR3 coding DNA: TGCAGCGTTGACGGGGGCAGGGGGAAAAATAACTATGGCTACACCTTC. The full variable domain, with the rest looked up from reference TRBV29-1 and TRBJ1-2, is SAVISQKPSRDICQRGTSLTIQCQVDSQVTMMFWYRQQPGQSLTLIATANQGSEATYESGFVIDKFPISRPNLTFSTLTVSNMSPEDSSIYLCSVDGGRGKNNYGYTFGSGTRLTVV.

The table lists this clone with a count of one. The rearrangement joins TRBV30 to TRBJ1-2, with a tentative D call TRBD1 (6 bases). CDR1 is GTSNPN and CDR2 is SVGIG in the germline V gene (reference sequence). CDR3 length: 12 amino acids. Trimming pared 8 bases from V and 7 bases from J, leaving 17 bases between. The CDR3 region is CAQFGGQGGYTF. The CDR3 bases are TGTGCCCAATTTGGGGGACAAGGTGGCTACACCTTC.

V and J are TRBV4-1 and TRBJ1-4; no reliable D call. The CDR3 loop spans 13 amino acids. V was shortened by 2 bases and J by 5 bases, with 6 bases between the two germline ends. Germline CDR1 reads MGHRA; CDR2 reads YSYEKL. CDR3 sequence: CASSQWENEKLFF. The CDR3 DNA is TGCGCCAGCAGCCAATGGGAGAATGAAAAACTGTTTTTT.

In DNA, the CDR3 is TGTGCCAGCAGTAGGGGCCCGTTGACGAGCTCCTACGAGCAGTACTTC. It encodes CASSRGPLTSSYEQYF. The rearrangement links TRBV28 to TRBJ2-7; D might be TRBD1 (5 bases). V gave up 5 bases and J gave up 0 bases, with 17 bases separating them. CDR1 is MDHEN and CDR2 is SYDVKM in the germline V gene. The CDR3 contains 16 residues.

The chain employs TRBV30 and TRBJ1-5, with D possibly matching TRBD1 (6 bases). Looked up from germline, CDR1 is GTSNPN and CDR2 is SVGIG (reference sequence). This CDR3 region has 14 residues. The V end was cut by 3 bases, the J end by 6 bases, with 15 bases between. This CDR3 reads CAWSASGGGQPQHF. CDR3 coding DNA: TGTGCCTGGAGCGCCTCGGGGGGCGGTCAGCCCCAGCATTTT.

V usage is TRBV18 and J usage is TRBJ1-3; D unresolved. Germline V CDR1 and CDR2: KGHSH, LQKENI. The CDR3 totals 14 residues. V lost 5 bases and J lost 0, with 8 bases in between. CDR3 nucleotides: TGTGCCAGCTCAAATATCTCCTCTGGAAACACCATATATTTT. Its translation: CASSNISSGNTIYF.

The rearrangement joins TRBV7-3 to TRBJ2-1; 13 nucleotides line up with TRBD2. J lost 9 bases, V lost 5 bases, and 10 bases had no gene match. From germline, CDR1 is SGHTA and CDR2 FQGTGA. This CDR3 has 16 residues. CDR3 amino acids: CASSIRGLAGVGEQFF. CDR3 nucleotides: TGTGCCAGCAGCATCCGAGGACTAGCGGGAGTAGGTGAGCAGTTCTTC.

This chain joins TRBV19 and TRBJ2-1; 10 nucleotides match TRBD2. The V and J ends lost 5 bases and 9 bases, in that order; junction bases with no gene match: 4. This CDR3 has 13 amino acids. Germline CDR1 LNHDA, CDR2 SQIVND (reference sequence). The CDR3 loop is CASSSRTSGEQFF. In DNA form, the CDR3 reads TGTGCCAGTAGTTCCCGGACTAGCGGTGAGCAGTTCTTC.

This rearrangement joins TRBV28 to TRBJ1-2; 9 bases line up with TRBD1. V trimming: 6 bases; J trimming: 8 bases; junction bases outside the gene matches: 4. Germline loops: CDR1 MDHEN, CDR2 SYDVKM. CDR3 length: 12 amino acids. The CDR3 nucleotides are TGTGCCAGCAGGACAGGGGGTAAAGGCTACACCTTC. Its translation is CASRTGGKGYTF.

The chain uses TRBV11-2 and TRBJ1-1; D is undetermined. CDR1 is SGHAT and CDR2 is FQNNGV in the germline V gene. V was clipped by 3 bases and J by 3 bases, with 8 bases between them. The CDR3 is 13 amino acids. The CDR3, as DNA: TGTGCCAGCAGCTTCTCGAGGGACACTGAAGCTTTCTTT. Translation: CASSFSRDTEAFF.

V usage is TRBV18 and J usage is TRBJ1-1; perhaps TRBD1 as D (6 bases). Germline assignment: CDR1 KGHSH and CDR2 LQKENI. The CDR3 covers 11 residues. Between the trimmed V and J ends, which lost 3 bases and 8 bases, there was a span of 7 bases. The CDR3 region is CASSPGQEAFF. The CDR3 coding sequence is TGTGCCAGCTCACCCGGACAGGAAGCTTTCTTT.

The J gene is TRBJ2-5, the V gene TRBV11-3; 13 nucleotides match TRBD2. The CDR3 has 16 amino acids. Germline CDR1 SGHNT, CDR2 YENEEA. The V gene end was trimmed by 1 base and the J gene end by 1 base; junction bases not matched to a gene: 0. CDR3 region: CASSLGTSGSQETQYF. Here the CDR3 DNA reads TGTGCCAGCAGCTTAGGGACTAGCGGGAGCCAAGAGACCCAGTACTTC. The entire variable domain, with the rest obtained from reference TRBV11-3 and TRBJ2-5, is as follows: EAGVVQSPRYKIIEKKQPVAFWCNPISGHNTLYWYLQNLGQGPELLIRYENEEAVDDSQLPKDRFSAERLKGVDSTLKIQPAELGDSAVYLCASSLGTSGSQETQYFGPGTRLLVL.

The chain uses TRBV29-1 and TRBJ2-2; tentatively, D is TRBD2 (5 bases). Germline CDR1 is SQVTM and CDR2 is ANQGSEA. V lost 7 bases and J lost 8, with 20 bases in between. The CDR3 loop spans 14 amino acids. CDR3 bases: TGCAGCGCCGAACGTGGGAGAGGTTCGGGGGAGCTGTTTTTT. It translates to CSAERGRGSGELFF.

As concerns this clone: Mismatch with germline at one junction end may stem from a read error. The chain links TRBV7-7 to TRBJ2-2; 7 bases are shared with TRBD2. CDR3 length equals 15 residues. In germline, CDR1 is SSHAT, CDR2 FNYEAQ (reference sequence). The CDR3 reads CASSRTGGNTGELFF. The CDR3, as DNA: TGTGCTAGCAGCAGGACGGGAGGGAACACCGGGGAGCTGTTTTTT.

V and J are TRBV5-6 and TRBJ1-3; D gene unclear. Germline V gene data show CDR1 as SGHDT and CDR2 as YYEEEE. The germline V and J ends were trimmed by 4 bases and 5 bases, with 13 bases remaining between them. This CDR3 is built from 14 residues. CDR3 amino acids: CASSNGLARNTIYF. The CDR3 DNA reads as TGTGCCAGCAGCAACGGACTAGCTCGAAACACCATATATTTT.

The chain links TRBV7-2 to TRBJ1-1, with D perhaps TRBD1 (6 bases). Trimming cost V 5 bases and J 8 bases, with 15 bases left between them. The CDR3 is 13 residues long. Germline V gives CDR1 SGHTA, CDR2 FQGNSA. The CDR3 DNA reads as TGTGCCAGCAGCCTAGGCGGGGGGCGGGAAGCTTTCTTT. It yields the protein CASSLGGGREAFF.

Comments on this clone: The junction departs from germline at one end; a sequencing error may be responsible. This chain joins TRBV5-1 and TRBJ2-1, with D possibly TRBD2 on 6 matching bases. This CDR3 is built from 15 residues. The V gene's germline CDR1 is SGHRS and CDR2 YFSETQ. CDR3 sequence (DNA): TGCGCCAGCAGATTGGCGGAGGGCCGGTGGAATGAGCAGTTCTTC. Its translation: CASRLAEGRWNEQFF.

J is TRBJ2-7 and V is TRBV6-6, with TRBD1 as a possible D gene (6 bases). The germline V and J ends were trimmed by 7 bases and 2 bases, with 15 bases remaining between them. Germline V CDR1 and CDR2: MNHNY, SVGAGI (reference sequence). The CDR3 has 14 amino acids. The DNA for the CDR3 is TGTGCCAGCACCTCTGAGGGGGTACCCTACGAGCAGTACTTC. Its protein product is CASTSEGVPYEQYF.

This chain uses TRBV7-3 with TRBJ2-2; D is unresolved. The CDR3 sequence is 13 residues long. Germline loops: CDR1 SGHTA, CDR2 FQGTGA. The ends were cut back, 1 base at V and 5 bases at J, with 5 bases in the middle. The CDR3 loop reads CASSLIGTGELFF. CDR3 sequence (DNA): TGTGCCAGCAGCTTAATCGGGACCGGGGAGCTGTTTTTT.

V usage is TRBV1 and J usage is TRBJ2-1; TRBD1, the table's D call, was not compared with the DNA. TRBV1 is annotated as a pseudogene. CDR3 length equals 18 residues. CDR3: CTSSLDGAELGGYNEQFF. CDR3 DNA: TGCACCAGCAGCCTAGACGGCGCGGAGCTAGGGGGTTACAATGAGCAGTTCTTC.

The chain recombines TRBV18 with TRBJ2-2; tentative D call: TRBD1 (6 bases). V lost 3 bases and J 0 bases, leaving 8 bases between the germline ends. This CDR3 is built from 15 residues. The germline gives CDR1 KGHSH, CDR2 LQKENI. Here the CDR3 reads CASSPGTPNTGELFF. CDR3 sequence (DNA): TGTGCCAGCTCACCCGGGACACCGAACACCGGGGAGCTGTTTTTT.

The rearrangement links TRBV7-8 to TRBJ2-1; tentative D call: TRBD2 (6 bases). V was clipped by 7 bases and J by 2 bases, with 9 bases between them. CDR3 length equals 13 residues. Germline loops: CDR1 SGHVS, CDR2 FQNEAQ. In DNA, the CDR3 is TGTGCCAGCACCCAGCGGGCCTACAATGAGCAGTTCTTC. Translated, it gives CASTQRAYNEQFF.

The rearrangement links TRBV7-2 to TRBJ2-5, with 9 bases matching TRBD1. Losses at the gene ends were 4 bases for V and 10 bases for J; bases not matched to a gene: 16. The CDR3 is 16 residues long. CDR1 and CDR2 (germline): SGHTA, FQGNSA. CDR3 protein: CASSYFVGQGFGGQYF. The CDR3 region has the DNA TGTGCCAGCAGCTACTTCGTGGGACAGGGCTTCGGGGGCCAGTACTTC.

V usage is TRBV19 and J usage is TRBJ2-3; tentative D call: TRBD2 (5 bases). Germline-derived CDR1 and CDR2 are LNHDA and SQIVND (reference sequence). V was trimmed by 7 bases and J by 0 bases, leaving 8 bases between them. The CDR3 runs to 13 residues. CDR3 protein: CASTGLSTDTQYF. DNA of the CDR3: TGTGCCAGTACCGGACTGAGCACAGATACGCAGTATTTT. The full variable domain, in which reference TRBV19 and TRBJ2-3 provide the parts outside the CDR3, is DGGITQSPKYLFRKEGQNVTLSCEQNLNHDAMYWYRQDPGQGLRLIYYSQIVNDFQKGDIAEGYSVSREKKESFPLTVTSAQKNPTAFYLCASTGLSTDTQYFGPGTRLTVL.

DNA for the CDR3: TGTGCCAGCTCGTTAAATGGAGACACTGAAGCTTTCTTT. Encoded protein: CASSLNGDTEAFF. The gene calls are TRBV6-5 and TRBJ1-1; no clear D gene. This CDR3 spans 13 amino acids. In germline, CDR1 is MNHEY, CDR2 SVGAGI. V was clipped by 8 bases and J by 3 bases, with 13 bases between them.